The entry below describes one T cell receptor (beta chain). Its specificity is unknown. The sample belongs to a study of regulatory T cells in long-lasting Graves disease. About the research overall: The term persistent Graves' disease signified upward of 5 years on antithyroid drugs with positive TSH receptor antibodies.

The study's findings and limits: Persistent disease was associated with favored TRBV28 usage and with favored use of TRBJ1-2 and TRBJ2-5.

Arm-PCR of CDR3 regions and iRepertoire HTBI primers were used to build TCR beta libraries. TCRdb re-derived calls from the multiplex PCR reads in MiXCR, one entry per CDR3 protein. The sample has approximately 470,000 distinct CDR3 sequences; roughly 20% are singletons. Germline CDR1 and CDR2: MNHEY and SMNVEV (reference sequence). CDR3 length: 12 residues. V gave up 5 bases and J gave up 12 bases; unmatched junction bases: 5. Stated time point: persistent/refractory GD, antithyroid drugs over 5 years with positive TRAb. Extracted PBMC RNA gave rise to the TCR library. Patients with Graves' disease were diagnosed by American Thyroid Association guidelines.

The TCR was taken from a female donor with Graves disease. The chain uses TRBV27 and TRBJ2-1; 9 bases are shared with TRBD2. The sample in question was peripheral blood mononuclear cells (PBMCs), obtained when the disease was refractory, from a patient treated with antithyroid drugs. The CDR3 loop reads CASSGSGSLQFF. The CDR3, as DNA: TGTGCCAGCAGTGGTAGCGGGAGCCTGCAGTTCTTC.